This TCR beta chain appears in the sequencing data of a study of cytomegalovirus exposure and HLA in healthy donors. Findings and limits, study-wide: Researchers reported in a later analysis that common viral pathogens appeared linked to several top clusters.

It was with 60 Vbeta and 13 Jbeta primers that the PCR ran. Clones were sequenced by immunoSEQ multiplex PCR, and TCRdb holds only the in-frame ones, with some missing. The sample consists of 95,000 to 150,000 clones, around two thirds of them appearing once. To note about this clone: The antigen is unknown.

CDR3 length: 14 amino acids. Trimming stripped 6 bases from V and 5 bases from J, with 17 bases between. Germline V gene data show CDR1 as MNHEY and CDR2 as SVGAGI. This clonotype was sampled from a woman between 40 and 50 years old in good health and CMV-seropositive. The chain uses TRBV6-5 and TRBJ2-7; the D gene is possibly TRBD2 (5 bases). The sequencing input was PBMCs. CDR3 amino acids: CASSPPGVPHEQYF. The CDR3 DNA sequence: TGTGCCAGCAGCCCTCCCGGGGTCCCCCACGAGCAGTACTTC.